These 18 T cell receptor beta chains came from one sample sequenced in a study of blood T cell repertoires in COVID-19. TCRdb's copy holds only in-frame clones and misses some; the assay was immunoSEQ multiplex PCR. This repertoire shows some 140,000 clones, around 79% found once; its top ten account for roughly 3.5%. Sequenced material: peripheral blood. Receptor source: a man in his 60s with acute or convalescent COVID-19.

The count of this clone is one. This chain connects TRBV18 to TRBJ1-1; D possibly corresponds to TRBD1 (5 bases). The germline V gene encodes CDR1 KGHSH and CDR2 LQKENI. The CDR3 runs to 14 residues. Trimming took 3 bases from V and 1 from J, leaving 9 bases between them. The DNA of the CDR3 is TGTGCCAGCTCACCCTCTCAGGGGAACACTGAAGCTTTCTTT. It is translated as CASSPSQGNTEAFF.

DNA of the CDR3: TGTGCCAGCAGCCCCGACAGAAGCAATCAGCCCCAGCATTTT. It codes for CASSPDRSNQPQHF. V usage is TRBV3-1 (or the pseudogene TRBV3-2) and J usage is TRBJ1-5; possibly TRBD1 for D (5 bases). V lost 4 bases to trimming and J lost 1 base, with 8 bases between them. The germline CDR1 and CDR2 sequences are LGHDT and YNNKEL (reference sequence). This CDR3 contains 14 residues.

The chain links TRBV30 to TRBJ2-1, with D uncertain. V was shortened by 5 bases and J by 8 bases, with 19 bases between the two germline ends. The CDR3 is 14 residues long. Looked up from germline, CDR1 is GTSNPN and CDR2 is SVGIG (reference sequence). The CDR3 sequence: CAWERPPTYHEQFF. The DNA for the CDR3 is TGTGCCTGGGAGCGACCACCGACGTACCATGAGCAGTTCTTC.

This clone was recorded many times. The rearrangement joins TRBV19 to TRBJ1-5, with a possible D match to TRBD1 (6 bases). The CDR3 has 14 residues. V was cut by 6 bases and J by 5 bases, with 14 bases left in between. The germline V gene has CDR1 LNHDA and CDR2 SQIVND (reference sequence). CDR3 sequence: CASSPQGDDQPQHF. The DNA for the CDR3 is TGTGCCAGTAGCCCACAGGGCGACGATCAGCCCCAGCATTTT.

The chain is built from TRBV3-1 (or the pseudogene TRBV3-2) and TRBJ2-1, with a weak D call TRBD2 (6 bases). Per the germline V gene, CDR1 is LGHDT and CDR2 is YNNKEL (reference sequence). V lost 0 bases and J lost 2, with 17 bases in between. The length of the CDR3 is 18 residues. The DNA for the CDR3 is TGTGCCAGCAGCCAAGATCTTACTAAGACGGGAGCCTACAATGAGCAGTTCTTC. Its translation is CASSQDLTKTGAYNEQFF.

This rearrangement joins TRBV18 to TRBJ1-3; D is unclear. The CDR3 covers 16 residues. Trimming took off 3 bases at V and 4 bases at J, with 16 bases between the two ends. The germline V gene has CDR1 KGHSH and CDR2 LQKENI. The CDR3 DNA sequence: TGTGCCAGCTCACCGCTTGAGGGCAGCCAAGGAAACACCATATATTTT. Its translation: CASSPLEGSQGNTIYF.

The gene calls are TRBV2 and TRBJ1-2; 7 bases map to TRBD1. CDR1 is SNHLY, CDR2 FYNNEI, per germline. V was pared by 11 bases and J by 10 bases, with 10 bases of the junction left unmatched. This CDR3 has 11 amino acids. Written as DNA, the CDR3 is TGTGCCGCCACCGGGACAGATGTCTACACCTTC. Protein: CAATGTDVYTF.

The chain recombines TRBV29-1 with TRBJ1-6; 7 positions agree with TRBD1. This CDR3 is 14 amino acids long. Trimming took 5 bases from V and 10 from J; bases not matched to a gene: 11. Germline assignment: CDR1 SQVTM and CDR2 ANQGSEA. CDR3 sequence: CSVRQGPRESPLHF. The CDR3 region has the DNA TGCAGCGTTAGACAGGGCCCCCGGGAGTCACCCCTCCACTTT.

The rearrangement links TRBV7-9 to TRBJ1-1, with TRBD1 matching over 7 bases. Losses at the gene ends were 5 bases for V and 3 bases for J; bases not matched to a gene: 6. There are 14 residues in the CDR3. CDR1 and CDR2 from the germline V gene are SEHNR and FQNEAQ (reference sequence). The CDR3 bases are TGTGCCAGCAGCCTCCGACAGGGACACACTGAAGCTTTCTTT. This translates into CASSLRQGHTEAFF. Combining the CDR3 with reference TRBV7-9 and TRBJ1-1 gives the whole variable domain DTGVSQNPRHKITKRGQNVTFRCDPISEHNRLYWYRQTLGQGPEFLTYFQNEAQLEKSRLLSDRFSAERPKGSFSTLEIQRTEQGDSAMYLCASSLRQGHTEAFFGQGTRLTVV.

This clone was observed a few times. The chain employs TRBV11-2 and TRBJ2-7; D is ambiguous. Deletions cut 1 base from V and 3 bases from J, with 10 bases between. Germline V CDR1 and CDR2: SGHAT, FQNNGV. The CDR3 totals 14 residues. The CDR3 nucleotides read TGTGCCAGCAGCTTAGGTGTGCGGAGCTACGAGCAGTACTTC. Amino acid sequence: CASSLGVRSYEQYF. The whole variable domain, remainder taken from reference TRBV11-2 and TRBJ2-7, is EAGVAQSPRYKIIEKRQSVAFWCNPISGHATLYWYQQILGQGPKLLIQFQNNGVVDDSQLPKDRFSAERLKGVDSTLKIQPAKLEDSAVYLCASSLGVRSYEQYFGPGTRLTVT.

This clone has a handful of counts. CDR3 nucleotides: TGTGCCAGCAGTCCCCGACTAGCGGGAGTAACAGATACGCAGTATTTT. It encodes CASSPRLAGVTDTQYF. The gene calls are TRBV27 and TRBJ2-3, with 12 bases identical to TRBD2. V shed 5 bases and J 3 bases; nucleotides not matched to a gene: 6. Germline V CDR1 and CDR2: MNHEY, SMNVEV (reference sequence). The CDR3 extends over 16 amino acids.

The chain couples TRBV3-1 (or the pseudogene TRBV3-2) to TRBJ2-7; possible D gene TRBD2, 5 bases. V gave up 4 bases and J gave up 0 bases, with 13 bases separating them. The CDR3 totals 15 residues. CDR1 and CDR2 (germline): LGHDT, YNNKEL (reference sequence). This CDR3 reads CASSPLAKSSYEQYF. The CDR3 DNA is TGTGCCAGCAGCCCCTTAGCGAAGAGCTCCTACGAGCAGTACTTC.

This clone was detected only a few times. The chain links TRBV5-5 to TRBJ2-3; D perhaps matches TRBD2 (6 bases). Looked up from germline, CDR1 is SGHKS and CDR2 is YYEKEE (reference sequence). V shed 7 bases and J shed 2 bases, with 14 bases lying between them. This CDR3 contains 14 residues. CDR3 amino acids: CASPGGGATDTQYF. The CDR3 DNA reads TGTGCCAGCCCCGGGGGAGGCGCCACAGATACGCAGTATTTT.

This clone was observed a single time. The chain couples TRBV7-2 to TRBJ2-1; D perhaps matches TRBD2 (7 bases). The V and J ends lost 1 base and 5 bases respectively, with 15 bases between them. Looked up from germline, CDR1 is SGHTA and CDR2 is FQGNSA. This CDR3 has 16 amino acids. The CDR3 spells CASSLVAGGADNEQFF. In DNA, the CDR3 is TGTGCCAGCAGCTTAGTGGCTGGGGGGGCTGACAATGAGCAGTTCTTC.

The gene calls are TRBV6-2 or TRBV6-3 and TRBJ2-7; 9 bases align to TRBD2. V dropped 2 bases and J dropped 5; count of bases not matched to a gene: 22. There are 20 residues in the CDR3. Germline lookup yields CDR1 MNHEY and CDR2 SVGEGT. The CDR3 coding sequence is TGTGCCAGCAGTTACACCCTATGGACTAGCGCCCACCTCTCCGGGGACGAGCAGTACTTC. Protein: CASSYTLWTSAHLSGDEQYF.

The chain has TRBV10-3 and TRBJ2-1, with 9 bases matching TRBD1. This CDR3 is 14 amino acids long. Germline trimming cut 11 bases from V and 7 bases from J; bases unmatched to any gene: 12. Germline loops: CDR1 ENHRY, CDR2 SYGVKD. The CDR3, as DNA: TGTGCCTCGAACGGGGGGACAGGGATGAATGAGCAGTTCTTC. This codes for CASNGGTGMNEQFF.

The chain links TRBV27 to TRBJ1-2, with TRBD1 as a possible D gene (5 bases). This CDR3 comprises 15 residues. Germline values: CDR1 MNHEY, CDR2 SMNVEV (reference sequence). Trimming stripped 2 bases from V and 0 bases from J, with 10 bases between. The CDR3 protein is CASSLQSGSNYGYTF. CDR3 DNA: TGTGCCAGCAGTTTACAATCAGGGTCTAACTATGGCTACACCTTC.

The CDR3 coding sequence is TGTGCCAGCAGCTTGGTAGCGGGTGATTACAATGAGCAGTTCTTC. Encoded protein: CASSLVAGDYNEQFF. V and J are TRBV7-3 and TRBJ2-1, with 7 bases that match TRBD2. The CDR3 covers 15 residues. V trimming: 3 bases; J trimming: 4 bases; junction bases outside the gene matches: 6. Germline V gene lookup returns CDR1 SGHTA and CDR2 FQGTGA. Full variable domain (rest looked up from reference TRBV7-3 and TRBJ2-1): GAGVSQTPSNKVTEKGKYVELRCDPISGHTALYWYRQSLGQGPEFLIYFQGTGAADDSGLPNDRFFAVRPEGSVSTLKIQRTERGDSAVYLCASSLVAGDYNEQFFGPGTRLTVL.